These 29 T cell receptor beta chains were all obtained from the same sample, sequenced in a study of radiotherapy plus CTLA-4 blockade in lung cancer. Here immunoSEQ multiplex PCR was the method, and the copy in TCRdb shows in-frame clones only, minus some. The table records 90,000 to 100,000 clones, 70% to 90% of them present only once. This specimen was peripheral blood, taken from a patient treated with radiotherapy plus ipilimumab. These TCRs come from a human donor with non-small cell lung cancer that progressed on radiotherapy plus ipilimumab.

This clone was counted a single time. The chain recombines TRBV7-9 with TRBJ2-7; D remains ambiguous. Germline CDR1 SEHNR, CDR2 FQNEAQ (reference sequence). V was pared by 1 base and J by 4 bases, with 11 bases between. The CDR3 is made up of 14 amino acids. DNA of the CDR3: TGTGCCAGCAGCTTAGGGATAGGACCTTACGAGCAGTACTTC. Amino acids: CASSLGIGPYEQYF.

The rearrangement uses TRBV5-1 and TRBJ2-7; D is perhaps TRBD1 (6 bases). V lost 2 bases and J lost 1, with 19 bases in between. The germline gives CDR1 SGHRS, CDR2 YFSETQ. This CDR3 region has 17 residues. Here the CDR3 reads CASSLNLRTASSYEQYF. CDR3 bases: TGCGCCAGCAGCTTAAATCTGCGGACAGCTTCGTCCTACGAGCAGTACTTC.

The chain combines TRBV7-8 with TRBJ2-1, with 7 bases lining up with TRBD2. J lost 5 bases, V lost 5 bases, and 9 bases had no gene match. The CDR3 totals 15 residues. Germline-derived CDR1 and CDR2 are SGHVS and FQNEAQ. In nucleotides, the CDR3 is TGTGCCAGCAGCCCCCGGGGAGGGGCAAACAATGAGCAGTTCTTC. Protein sequence: CASSPRGGANNEQFF.

The J gene is TRBJ2-3, the V gene TRBV15; weak D call: TRBD2 (5 bases). V lost 6 bases, J lost 2 bases, and 9 bases lay in between. Germline values: CDR1 LNHNV, CDR2 YYDKDF (reference sequence). This CDR3 is built from 13 residues. The CDR3 sequence: CATRLGNTDTQYF. CDR3 in DNA: TGTGCCACCAGACTAGGAAACACAGATACGCAGTATTTT.

The genes are TRBV28 and TRBJ2-4, with D perhaps TRBD1 (5 bases). V was pared by 6 bases and J by 0 bases, with 15 bases between. This CDR3 comprises 16 residues. Germline CDR1 MDHEN, CDR2 SYDVKM. The CDR3, as DNA: TGTGCCAGCAGCGGCTCAGGGCCTTTAGCCAAAAACATTCAGTACTTC. Translating gives CASSGSGPLAKNIQYF.

The V call is TRBV15, the J call TRBJ2-3; D call uncertain. The V and J ends lost 0 bases and 3 bases respectively, with 10 bases between them. The CDR3 runs 15 residues. In germline, CDR1 is LNHNV, CDR2 YYDKDF (reference sequence). In DNA form, the CDR3 reads TGTGCCACCAGCAGAGAGCGGACGCCGACAGATACGCAGTATTTT. Translated, it gives CATSRERTPTDTQYF.

Of note for this clone: The identical CDR3 is also encoded by other nucleotide sequences in the sample. V and J are TRBV9 and TRBJ2-7; 10 nucleotides agree with TRBD2. The germline V gene has CDR1 SGDLS and CDR2 YYNGEE. V dropped 0 bases and J dropped 3; count of bases not matched to a gene: 3. This CDR3 region has 15 residues. DNA for the CDR3: TGTGCCAGCAGCGTAGGTCCTAGCGGGAGCTACGAGCAGTACTTC. Its translation: CASSVGPSGSYEQYF.

The chain joins TRBV27 to TRBJ2-2; D possibly corresponds to TRBD1 (6 bases). CDR1 is MNHEY, CDR2 SMNVEV, per germline (reference sequence). V lost 3 bases and J lost 7, with 9 bases in between. This CDR3 region has 13 residues. The DNA of the CDR3 is TGTGCCAGCAGTTTTTCAGGGGTCGGGGAGCTGTTTTTT. This encodes CASSFSGVGELFF.

The V and J genes are TRBV9 and TRBJ2-3; D not certain. The CDR3 totals 15 residues. The germline gives CDR1 SGDLS, CDR2 YYNGEE. The ends were cut back, 0 bases at V and 3 bases at J, with 11 bases in the middle. The CDR3 region has the DNA TGTGCCAGCAGCGTAGGATCCGCCCTAACAGATACGCAGTATTTT. Translation gives CASSVGSALTDTQYF.

As for this clone: The junction differs from germline at one of its ends, possibly a read error. Here the CDR3 reads CASSFRDGLTGAFF. DNA for the CDR3: TGTGCCAGCAGCTTCCGAGACGGGTTAACTGGAGCTTTCTTT. This chain links TRBV7-8 with TRBJ1-1, with D unresolved. This CDR3 has 14 residues. Germline V lookup: CDR1 SGHVS, CDR2 FQNEAQ.

The V call is TRBV18, the J call TRBJ2-1; perhaps TRBD2 as D (5 bases). V lost 6 bases and J lost 10, with 16 bases in between. The V gene's germline CDR1 is KGHSH and CDR2 LQKENI. This CDR3 comprises 13 residues. The CDR3 DNA follows: TGTGCCAGCTCCCCTACTAGGATGGCGGAGCAGTTCTTC. This translates into CASSPTRMAEQFF.

The count of this clone is one. The chain recombines TRBV15 with TRBJ2-3, with TRBD2 matching over 7 bases. Germline V gives CDR1 LNHNV, CDR2 YYDKDF (reference sequence). The V segment lost 1 base and the J segment 3 bases; nucleotides outside the gene matches: 1. The CDR3 covers 14 residues. CDR3 in amino acids: CATSRGSGTDTQYF. The CDR3 coding sequence is TGTGCCACCAGCAGAGGTAGCGGGACAGATACGCAGTATTTT.

As DNA, the CDR3 is TGTGCCAGCAGCGTGGGGGCGGGACATAGCACAGATACGCAGTATTTT. This encodes CASSVGAGHSTDTQYF. The chain couples TRBV9 to TRBJ2-3; D may correspond to TRBD1 or TRBD2 (6 bases each). Trimming removed 2 bases from V and 0 bases from J, with 13 bases in between. Per germline, CDR1 SGDLS and CDR2 YYNGEE. There are 16 residues in the CDR3.

In this sample, this clone turned up a few times. The CDR3 region is CASSASGNTIYF. The CDR3 region has the DNA TGTGCCAGCTCCGCCTCTGGAAACACCATATATTTT. The J gene is TRBJ1-3, the V gene TRBV2, with D hard to call. This CDR3 comprises 12 residues. Trimming removed 8 bases from V and 0 bases from J, with 5 bases in between. Germline V gene lookup returns CDR1 SNHLY and CDR2 FYNNEI.

This chain uses TRBV7-8 with TRBJ2-3; possibly TRBD1 for D (6 bases). The CDR3 has 15 amino acids. Per the germline V gene, CDR1 is SGHVS and CDR2 is FQNEAQ. Trimming removed 1 base from V and 2 bases from J, with 10 bases in between. The CDR3 region has the DNA TGTGCCAGCAGCTTAGGACAGGCGTACACAGATACGCAGTATTTT. Protein product: CASSLGQAYTDTQYF. The whole variable domain, remainder taken from reference TRBV7-8 and TRBJ2-3, is GAGVSQSPRYKVAKRGQDVALRCDPISGHVSLFWYQQALGQGPEFLTYFQNEAQLDKSGLPSDRFFAERPEGSVSTLKIQRTQQEDSAVYLCASSLGQAYTDTQYFGPGTRLTVL.

This chain links TRBV6-5 with TRBJ2-1; TRBD2 matches 7 bases. The germline V gene encodes CDR1 MNHEY and CDR2 SVGAGI. CDR3 size: 15 residues. V dropped 5 bases and J dropped 1; count of bases not matched to a gene: 5. Here the CDR3 reads CASSTTGGSYNEQFF. The CDR3 DNA reads TGTGCCAGCAGTACCACGGGAGGTTCCTACAATGAGCAGTTCTTC.

This clone was picked up one time. The chain employs TRBV7-8 and TRBJ2-1, with TRBD2 identical over 8 bases. The CDR3 is 13 residues long. Germline V lookup: CDR1 SGHVS, CDR2 FQNEAQ. The J segment lost 10 bases and the V segment lost 2 bases, leaving 4 bases of the junction unmatched. This chain's CDR3 is CASSLNPSGEQFF. CDR3 DNA sequence: TGTGCCAGCAGCTTAAATCCTAGCGGGGAGCAGTTCTTC.

The rearrangement uses TRBV14 and TRBJ2-3; the D gene is possibly TRBD2 (6 bases). The germline CDR1 and CDR2 sequences are SGHDN and FVKESK. The CDR3 length is 13 residues. The ends were cut back, 4 bases at V and 4 bases at J, with 9 bases in the middle. The CDR3 DNA is TGTGCCAGCAGCCGGAGGGGTTCAGATACGCAGTATTTT. Residues: CASSRRGSDTQYF.

The chain employs TRBV12-5 and TRBJ1-4; no reliable D call. The CDR3 has 14 residues. Germline V CDR1 and CDR2: LGHNT, FRNRAP. The V end was cut by 7 bases, the J end by 4 bases, with 13 bases between. CDR3 region: CASALVGINEKLFF. DNA for the CDR3: TGTGCTAGTGCGTTAGTGGGGATTAATGAAAAACTGTTTTTT.

This clone was seen more than once but under ten times. The J gene is TRBJ1-4, the V gene TRBV19, with TRBD1 identical over 7 bases. V lost 5 bases, J lost 5 bases, and 5 bases stayed unmatched. CDR3 length: 14 amino acids. The germline V gene encodes CDR1 LNHDA and CDR2 SQIVND (reference sequence). CDR3 DNA sequence: TGTGCCAGTAGTGAAAGACAGGGAAATGAAAAACTGTTTTTT. Translating it yields CASSERQGNEKLFF.

This sequence joins TRBV30 and TRBJ1-5, with no clear D. The V gene's germline CDR1 is GTSNPN and CDR2 SVGIG (reference sequence). This CDR3 comprises 13 residues. Trimming pared 2 bases from V and 0 bases from J, leaving 5 bases between. CDR3 in amino acids: CAWSQDSNQPQHF. The DNA for the CDR3 is TGTGCCTGGAGTCAGGATAGCAATCAGCCCCAGCATTTT.

This clone was picked up a small number of times. The chain couples TRBV30 to TRBJ1-4, with D possibly being TRBD1 (5 bases). The CDR3 has 16 residues. V lost 3 bases and J lost 7, with 21 bases in between. Germline V gene lookup returns CDR1 GTSNPN and CDR2 SVGIG (reference sequence). CDR3 residues: CAWSETLDTVSEKLFF. The CDR3 DNA reads as TGTGCCTGGAGCGAAACCCTGGACACCGTTTCTGAAAAACTGTTTTTT.

CDR3 DNA: TGTGCCAGCAGCTGGGACCGCCCTGGGGAGACCCAGTACTTC. Its protein is CASSWDRPGETQYF. The rearrangement joins TRBV11-3 to TRBJ2-5; tentatively, D is TRBD1 or TRBD2 (5 bases each). The CDR3 is 14 amino acids. CDR1 SGHNT and CDR2 YENEEA come from the germline V gene. Deletions cut 4 bases from V and 5 bases from J, with 14 bases between.

The V gene is TRBV5-1, the J gene TRBJ2-7; 7 positions match TRBD2. Per germline, CDR1 SGHRS and CDR2 YFSETQ. With 0 bases clipped from V and 6 bases from J, the junction kept 9 bases outside the gene matches. The CDR3 is 15 residues long. The CDR3 sequence is CASSLGQGLNSEQYF. For the CDR3, the DNA is TGCGCCAGCAGCTTGGGGCAGGGACTAAATTCCGAGCAGTACTTC.

The chain carries TRBV7-5 and TRBJ2-5; no check of the table's D call, TRBD1, against the DNA was made. TRBV7-5 is given as a pseudogene. This CDR3 contains 17 residues. The CDR3 region is CARSSYLQGGVGKTQYF. The CDR3 DNA is TGTGCCAGAAGCTCTTACCTACAGGGGGGGGTCGGAAAGACCCAGTACTTC.

The rearrangement joins TRBV10-3 to TRBJ2-3, with TRBD1 matching 9 bases. In germline, CDR1 is ENHRY, CDR2 SYGVKD. The ends lost 3 bases at V and 2 bases at J; junction bases unmatched: 6. The length of the CDR3 is 16 residues. CDR3 sequence: CAISERGTGSTDTQYF. Written as DNA, the CDR3 is TGTGCCATCAGTGAAAGGGGGACAGGGTCCACAGATACGCAGTATTTT.

This clone has a handful of counts. This chain links TRBV5-8 with TRBJ1-2, with D maybe TRBD1 (5 bases). CDR3 length: 13 amino acids. V lost 4 bases to trimming and J lost 8 bases, with 15 bases between them. Germline V gene data show CDR1 as SGHTS and CDR2 as YDEGEE. CDR3 bases: TGTGCCAGCAGCCTGACCCGGGGGAAAGGCTACACCTTC. Protein: CASSLTRGKGYTF.

V and J are TRBV18 and TRBJ2-7, with TRBD2 matching over 9 bases. The CDR3 runs to 17 residues. V was clipped by 3 bases and J by 5 bases; unmatched bases: 14. Germline values: CDR1 KGHSH, CDR2 LQKENI. The CDR3 is CASSPSSLSGSFHEQYF. DNA of the CDR3: TGTGCCAGCTCACCCTCAAGTCTTAGCGGGAGTTTCCACGAGCAGTACTTC. Drawing the rest from reference TRBV18 and TRBJ2-7, the complete variable domain is NAGVMQNPRHLVRRRGQEARLRCSPMKGHSHVYWYRQLPEEGLKFMVYLQKENIIDESGMPKERFSAEFPKEGPSILRIQQVVRGDSAAYFCASSPSSLSGSFHEQYFGPGTRLTVT.

The chain joins TRBV21-1 to TRBJ2-7; whether TRBD2, the table's D call, matches the DNA was not checked. TRBV21-1 is annotated as a pseudogene. The CDR3 spans 14 residues. CDR3: CASSLPRDSYEQYF. CDR3 DNA: TGTGCCAGCAGCCTGCCCCGGGATTCCTACGAGCAGTACTTC.